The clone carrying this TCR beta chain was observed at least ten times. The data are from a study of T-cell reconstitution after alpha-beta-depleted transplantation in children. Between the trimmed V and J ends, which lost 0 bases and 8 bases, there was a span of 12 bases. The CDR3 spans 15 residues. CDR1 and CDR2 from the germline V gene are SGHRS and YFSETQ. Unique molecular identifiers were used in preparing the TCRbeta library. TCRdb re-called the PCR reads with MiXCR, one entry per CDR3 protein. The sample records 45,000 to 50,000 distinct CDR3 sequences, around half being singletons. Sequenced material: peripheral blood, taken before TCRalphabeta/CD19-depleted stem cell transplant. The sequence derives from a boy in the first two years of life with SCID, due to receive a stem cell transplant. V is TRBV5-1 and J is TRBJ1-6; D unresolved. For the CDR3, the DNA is TGCGCCAGCAGCTTGGACAGCCTAGGTGATTCACCCCTCCACTTT. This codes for CASSLDSLGDSPLHF.